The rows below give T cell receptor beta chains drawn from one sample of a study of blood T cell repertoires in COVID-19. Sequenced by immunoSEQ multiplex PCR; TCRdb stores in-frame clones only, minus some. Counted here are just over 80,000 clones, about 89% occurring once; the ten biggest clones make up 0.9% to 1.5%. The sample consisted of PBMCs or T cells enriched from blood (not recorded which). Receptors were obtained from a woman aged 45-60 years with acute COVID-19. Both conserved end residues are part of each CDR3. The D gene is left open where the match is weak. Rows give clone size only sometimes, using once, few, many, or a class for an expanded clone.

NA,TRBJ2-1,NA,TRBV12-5,CASGLVRDLNSYNEQFF,TGTGCTAGTGGTTTGGTCCGGGACTTAAACTCCTACAATGAGCAGTTCTTC
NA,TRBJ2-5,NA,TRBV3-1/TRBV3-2,CASSQARPEETQYF,TGTGCCAGCAGCCAAGCTAGGCCCGAAGAGACCCAGTACTTC
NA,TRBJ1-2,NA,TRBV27,CASGPLGLWSYTF,TGTGCCAGCGGGCCCCTAGGACTATGGAGCTACACCTTC
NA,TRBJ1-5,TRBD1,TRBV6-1,CASSEDRGGNQPQHF,TGTGCCAGCAGTGAAGACAGGGGAGGCAATCAGCCCCAGCATTTT
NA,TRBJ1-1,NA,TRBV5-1,CASSLWGGTEAFF,TGCGCCAGCAGCTTGTGGGGGGGCACTGAAGCTTTCTTT
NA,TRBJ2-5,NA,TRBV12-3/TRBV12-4,CASSSGTTETQYF,TGTGCCAGCAGCTCCGGGACAACTGAGACCCAGTACTTC
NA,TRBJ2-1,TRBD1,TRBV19,CASSDPRGLSEQFF,TGTGCCAGTAGTGACCCCAGGGGGCTGAGTGAGCAGTTCTTC
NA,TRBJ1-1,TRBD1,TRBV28,CASSEQGAGTEAFF,TGTGCCAGCAGCGAACAGGGGGCCGGCACTGAAGCTTTCTTT
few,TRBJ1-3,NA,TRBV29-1,CSVETDGNTIYF,TGCAGCGTAGAGACTGATGGAAACACCATATATTTT
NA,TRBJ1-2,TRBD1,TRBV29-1,CSVEDHNRGLGYGYTF,TGCAGCGTTGAAGATCACAACAGGGGGCTCGGCTATGGCTACACCTTC
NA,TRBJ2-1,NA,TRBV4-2,CASSQDGLGGNEQFF,TGTGCCAGCAGCCAAGATGGACTGGGCGGAAATGAGCAGTTCTTC
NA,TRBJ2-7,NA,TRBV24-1,CATKQGHYEQYF,TGTGCCACGAAACAGGGACACTACGAGCAGTACTTC
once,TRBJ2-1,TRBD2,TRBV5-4,CASSMTSGSYNEQFF,TGTGCCAGCAGCATGACTAGCGGCTCCTACAATGAGCAGTTCTTC
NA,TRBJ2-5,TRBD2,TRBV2,CASTRTSGETQYF,TGTGCCAGCACGCGGACTAGCGGAGAGACCCAGTACTTC
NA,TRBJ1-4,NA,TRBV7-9,CASSLPSGDRQATNEKLFF,TGTGCCAGCAGCTTACCCAGCGGGGATCGACAGGCAACTAATGAAAAACTGTTTTTT
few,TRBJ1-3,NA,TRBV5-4,CASSFFGGRNTIYF,TGTGCCAGCAGCTTTTTTGGGGGGAGAAACACCATATATTTT
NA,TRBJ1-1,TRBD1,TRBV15,CATSSLGTVTEAFF,TGTGCCACCAGCAGCCTCGGGACAGTCACTGAAGCTTTCTTT
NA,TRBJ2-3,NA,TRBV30,CAWSVRRTRTDTQYF,TGTGCCTGGAGTGTAAGGCGGACACGCACAGATACGCAGTATTTT
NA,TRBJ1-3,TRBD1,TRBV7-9,CASSQRTGSGNTIYF,TGTGCCAGCAGCCAGAGGACAGGGTCAGGAAACACCATATATTTT
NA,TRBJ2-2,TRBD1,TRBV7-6,CASSSGQLGDGELFF,TGTGCCAGCAGCTCGGGACAGTTGGGGGACGGGGAGCTGTTTTTT
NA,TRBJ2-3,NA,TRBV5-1,CASSAGQRTDTQYF,TGCGCCAGCAGCGCGGGACAGCGCACAGATACGCAGTATTTT
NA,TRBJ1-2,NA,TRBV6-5,CASSYSTGVYGYTF,TGTGCCAGCAGTTACTCGACCGGGGTCTATGGCTACACCTTC
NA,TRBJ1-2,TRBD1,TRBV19,CASSPGTVGYGYTF,TGTGCCAGTAGCCCAGGGACAGTTGGCTATGGCTACACCTTC
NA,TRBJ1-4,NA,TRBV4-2,CASSQVTTAGVNEKLFF,TGTGCCAGCAGCCAAGTCACGACGGCCGGGGTTAATGAAAAACTGTTTTTT
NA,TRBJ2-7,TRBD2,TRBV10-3,CASKGLEDEQYF,TGTGCCAGCAAGGGACTAGAGGACGAGCAGTACTTC
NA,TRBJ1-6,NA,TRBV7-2,CASSLAPDSPLHF,TGTGCCAGCAGCTTAGCGCCAGATTCACCCCTCCACTTT
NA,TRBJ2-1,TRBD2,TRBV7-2,CASSKLAGGGREQFF,TGTGCCAGCAGCAAACTAGCGGGAGGAGGCCGCGAGCAGTTCTTC
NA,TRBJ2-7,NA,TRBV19,CASSMSQGFHEQYF,TGTGCCAGTAGTATGAGTCAGGGGTTCCACGAGCAGTACTTC
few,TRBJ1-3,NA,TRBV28,CASSSGSSGNTIYF,TGTGCCAGCAGTTCAGGGTCCTCTGGAAACACCATATATTTT
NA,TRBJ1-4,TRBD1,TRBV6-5,CASVQGANNEKLFF,TGTGCCAGCGTTCAGGGGGCGAATAATGAAAAACTGTTTTTT
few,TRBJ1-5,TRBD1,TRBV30,CAWSVRTGGNQPQHF,TGTGCCTGGAGTGTACGGACAGGGGGTAATCAGCCCCAGCATTTT
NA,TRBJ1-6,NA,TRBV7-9,CASSLSGSNSPLHF,TGTGCCAGCAGCTTATCCGGGAGTAATTCACCCCTCCACTTT
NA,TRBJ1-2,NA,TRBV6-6,CASSYSEQRGYTF,TGTGCCAGCAGTTACTCGGAACAGCGGGGCTACACCTTC
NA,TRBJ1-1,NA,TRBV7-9,CASSPQGPNTEAFF,TGTGCCAGCAGCCCCCAGGGGCCCAACACTGAAGCTTTCTTT
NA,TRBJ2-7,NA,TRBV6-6,CASSLEGRQYF,TGTGCCAGCAGTCTGGAGGGGAGGCAGTACTTC
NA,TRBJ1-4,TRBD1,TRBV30,CAWSDQGTGGYGKLFF,TGTGCCTGGAGTGACCAGGGAACAGGGGGATACGGAAAACTGTTTTTT
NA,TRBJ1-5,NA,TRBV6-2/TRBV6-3,CASSSPHRRSDQPQHF,TGTGCCAGCAGTTCCCCCCACCGCCGGAGCGATCAGCCCCAGCATTTT
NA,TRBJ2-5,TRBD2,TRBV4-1,CASSQDRGLAGAHQIQETQYF,TGCGCCAGCAGCCAAGATCGGGGGCTAGCGGGAGCGCACCAAATTCAAGAGACCCAGTACTTC
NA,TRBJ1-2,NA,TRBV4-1,CASSPTDRIYGYTF,TGCGCCAGCAGCCCCACGGACAGAATCTATGGCTACACCTTC
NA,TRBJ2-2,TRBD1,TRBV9,CASSSRQGAGELFF,TGTGCCAGCAGCTCCCGACAGGGTGCCGGGGAGCTGTTTTTT
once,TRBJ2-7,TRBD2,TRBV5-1,CASSSIVSSGGSYEQYF,TGCGCCAGCAGCTCAATCGTCTCTAGCGGCGGATCCTACGAGCAGTACTTC